This TCR beta chain comes out of a study of T cells in localized non-small cell lung cancer. CDR3 length: 14 residues. V was pared by 4 bases and J by 1 base, with 11 bases between. CDR1 and CDR2 from the germline V gene are SGHRS and YFSETQ. Findings and caveats of the study: Investigators sequenced only a single tumor region, leaving heterogeneity possible. Uninvolved adjacent lung had higher T cell clonality than tumor and all other tissues. Turning up in adjacent lung were a median around 60 of the top 100 tumor clones.

Using immunoSEQ multiplex PCR, the repertoire was profiled, and TCRdb retains in-frame clones only, with some absent. The sample contains 90,000 to 100,000 clones, approximately 91% of which appear only once. Concerning this clone: Antigen: not known.

This TCR came from a woman aged 40-69 years with stage II squamous cell lung carcinoma. The specimen was PBMCs, collected before any cancer treatment. The chain employs TRBV5-1 and TRBJ1-1; unclear D gene. CDR3: CASSEVVKNTEAFF. DNA for the CDR3: TGCGCCAGCAGCGAAGTCGTGAAGAACACTGAAGCTTTCTTT.